This T cell receptor (beta chain) was recovered during a study of blood T cell repertoires in COVID-19 (dated by TCRdb to between 2020 and 2021). Some background on the complete study: Samples from collaborators originated in the United States, Italy and Spain and spanned both the acute and convalescent phases of COVID-19. The prospective study material was composed of cDNA or gDNA derived from T cells, B-cell-depleted T cells, or PBMCs. The dataset comprised deeply sampled blood TCRbeta repertoires from subjects exposed to, actively infected with, or recovered from COVID-19. The repertoires were released in a freely available public database intended as a resource for research on the immune response to SARS-CoV-2. The samples were drawn from the first 160 participants of the ongoing ImmuneRACE study and from 950 to 1,500 subjects provided by 6 global collaborators. The sample metadata nearly always contained a de-identified subject ID, COVID-19 status, age in years and sex. Where available, HLA class I and class II types were taken from metadata supplied by the sample provider and were not determined by assay-based typing.

Collaborating institutions collected whole blood in K2EDTA tubes following their own protocols. For TCRbeta analysis, collaborator samples were shipped as frozen whole blood, as isolated PBMCs, or as DNA extracted from either sample type. The investigation overall reported the following: The amount of clinical and demographic metadata varied by source and participant and was provided uncurated.

The immunoSEQ Assay, a bias-controlled multiplex PCR, was used to amplify TCRbeta CDR3 regions from genomic DNA. On the study's bioinformatics: The number of nucleated cells in each sample was estimated from the amplification of reference gene primers within the assay. To quantify the absolute abundance of each unique TCRbeta CDR3 rearrangement, sequence reads were collapsed and filtered. For each sample, productive Simpson clonality was calculated as the square root of Simpson's diversity index across productive rearrangements. Entries here come from immuneACCESS through TCRdb and include only in-frame sequences with V and J called. Some clones fail to appear in such tables; in the studies checked, an unresolved V gene covers under half of the shortfall, and the cause of the remainder is unknown. V, J and clone size derive from that table, while D and trimming were established from the DNA sequence. The table for this sample lists about 270,000 clones; 86% of them were counted only once. Of the sample, about 8.6% falls within the top ten clones.

Comment on this clone: Its antigen is still unknown. No qualities accompany the bases; no much larger clone lies one base away.

The CDR3 runs 14 residues from the cysteine to the phenylalanine. Only the CDR3 part of the read is kept: 42 bases, read in frame from the first base. Trimming costs V 5 bases and J 5 bases, and their ends lie 16 bases apart. Taken from the germline V gene (reference sequence), the CDR1 and CDR2 loops are PRHDT and FYEKMQ. Sequenced: peripheral blood. The sequence was obtained from a man in his forties with active or convalescent COVID-19. The chain was built from TRBV13 and TRBJ2-7, with no confident D gene call. The CDR3 region reads CASSTAFSQDEQYF. The DNA reads as follows: TGTGCCAGCAGCACCGCCTTTTCTCAGGACGAGCAGTACTTC.